This TCR beta chain was sequenced during a study of cytomegalovirus exposure and HLA in healthy donors (dated by TCRdb to 2016 to 2017). With respect to the entire study: An earlier analysis of several hundred of the donors reported approximately 260 Gb of sequence data and some 110 million unique TCR beta sequences obtained from about 200 million T cells. An early release covering roughly 640 HLA-typed donors comprised 300 to 350 gigabases of sequencing data and 65 million to 100 million unique TCR sequences. Among the approximately 420 genotyped donors, around 79% belonged to the genetic ancestry cluster associated with self-reported Caucasian donors. The study aimed to test whether cataloging public T cell receptors could reveal signatures of past pathogen exposure. The study profiled the T cell repertoires of fewer than 850 subjects by immunosequencing and related them to cytomegalovirus serostatus. In addition to the first cohort of 650 to 800 subjects, a separate validation cohort of 130 or so different subjects was used. The study combined high-throughput TCR immunosequencing, statistical association of individual TCRs with disease status, and machine learning to predict cytomegalovirus infection status. A later analysis re-analyzed previously published TCR beta repertoires from 650 to 800 donors and added high-resolution HLA genotyping to study TCR occurrence patterns. Rather than drawing on any new phenotypic data, the later analysis identified candidate immune exposures from TCR beta sequences and the way those sequences occurred across donors. An earlier analysis of approximately 640 of the donors applied high-throughput TCR beta sequencing to assess whether each TCR beta V gene segment acted as functional or pseudogenic. Donor age, sex, ethnicity and CMV serostatus were compiled together with the repertoire data. In a later genetic analysis, genome-wide SNP genotypes for about three fifths of the 666 donors were used, and that subset was treated as a discovery cohort. Every discovery cohort repertoire had been produced on one sequencing platform. Class I and class II HLA loci were covered by the typing at four-digit resolution. The number of donors typed differed by locus, with about 629-640 for A, B, C, DRB1 and DQB1, more than 500 for DQA1, some 570 for DPA1, and some 470 for DPB1. Roughly five DR-DQ haplotypes were treated as single units for association and clustering because of strong linkage in the cohort. Across some 400 genotyped donors of the cohort, an average of about 200,000 unique TCR beta nucleotide sequences per donor were sequenced, and roughly a sixth of those sequences were non-productive.

The cohort consisted of some 670 healthy bone marrow donors. At the time of sampling, all cohort members were nominally healthy, though unrecorded immune exposures were likely present. The donor tested CMV seronegative, placing the donor among the 350 to 400 seronegative members of the cohort. A peripheral blood sample was collected from each donor, and TCR beta sequencing was performed on peripheral blood mononuclear cells. The Qiagen DNeasy Blood Extraction Kit was used to extract genomic DNA from the blood cell samples. The study at large found these results: While some public TCRs were present in many individuals, most TCR sequences turned up only very rarely across donors. The classifier was reported to diagnose cytomegalovirus status with high specificity and sensitivity in both the original and validation cohorts. A later genetic analysis associated a missense DCLRE1C variant with V-gene and J-gene trimming of TCR beta chains, and an independent cohort replicated the association. In this cohort, only TCR beta chains were sequenced, and detectable features were limited by the absence of alpha or paired-chain data. At a false discovery rate of 0.05, a later analysis linked under 20,000 TCR beta sequences to specific HLA alleles. An earlier analysis of approximately 540 of the donors showed that most TCR beta V segments appeared in productive rearrangements either about 90% or about 30% of the time, which broadly matched IMGT annotations. Because HLA typing was unavailable for some donors at each locus, only the typed subset was used in association tests. In a later analysis, several top co-occurrence clusters were reported to appear linked to parvovirus B19, influenza, CMV and Epstein-Barr virus. Three of the identified cytomegalovirus-associated TCR beta chains were confirmed in vitro to be specific for cytomegalovirus antigens. CMV serostatus was the only immune exposure information available for the cohort. A total of fewer than 200 TCR beta chains were listed by the study as associated with cytomegalovirus. Linkage disequilibrium might explain the correlated functional status among segregating V segments, but an unknown experimental factor could not be ruled out. In a later genetic analysis, fewer N-insertions in productive TCRs were reported among donors in an Asian-associated ancestry cluster than the approximately 670-donor mean. The authors suggested that the approach could potentially be extended to other disease states and immunological phenotypes. In a later analysis, TCR association rates were found to vary across HLA loci, with the most associated TCRs seen for DRB1 alleles and the fewest for HLA-C alleles. In a later analysis, HLA-associated TCR beta chains were found to be more clonally expanded and to have lower generation probabilities than equally common non-associated chains. A cluster of highly shared sequence variants was judged likely to be a technical artifact of the sequencing pipeline. A further reported finding was that TCR beta sequences accurately predicted the HLA-A and HLA-B alleles for most subjects in the first cohort. Because counts were too low, roughly 18 rarely observed V segments, including chromosome 9 orphons, were left out of the earlier analysis of some 640 of the donors. When HLA alleles, especially DR and DQ, strongly co-occurred, TCR associations were difficult to assign to individual alleles. A later analysis found that most CMV-associated TCR beta chains appeared HLA-restricted, with HLA associations seemingly driven largely by CMV exposure. Roughly uniform sequencing depth across donors was assumed in presence/absence analyses, although this assumption may not hold.

Library preparation used the immunoSEQ multiplex PCR assay. For the multiplex PCR, a mixture combining 60 forward primers for TCR Vbeta segments and 13 reverse primers for TCR Jbeta segments was used. The CDR3 region of rearranged TCR beta genes was amplified from genomic DNA with a multiplex PCR assay. Amplified TCR beta libraries were sequenced as 87-base-pair reads on the Illumina HiSeq System. The authors processed their data as follows. Across the roughly 640 repertoires, a later analysis counted about 81 million unique TCR beta chains, about 10 million of which were shared by at least two donors. Raw reads were error-corrected and collapsed into unique sequences with a nearest-neighbor algorithm that merged closely related sequences to remove PCR and sequencing errors. V, D and J gene segments were assigned by aligning CDR3 sequences to IMGT reference sequences. For a sequence to be retained, a match of at least six nucleotides was required to both a V gene segment and a J gene segment. Rearrangements were classified as productive when the CDR3 lacked stop codons and remained in frame with V and J, and all other rearrangements were classified as non-productive. CDR3 was defined by IMGT convention, running from the second conserved V-encoded cysteine to the conserved J-encoded phenylalanine. In an earlier analysis of just under 600 of the donors, sequences lacking an unambiguous match to a single V gene segment were excluded. In an earlier analysis of about 590 of the donors, a V segment was called functional when productive rearrangements were above 56.7%, and segregating when the standard deviation between donors exceeded 5%. A statistical classification framework was built for diagnosing cytomegalovirus status from the catalog of TCR beta chain sequences. V and J gene assignment, in a later analysis, came from comparing TCR nucleotide sequences with IMGT/GENE-DB human TR gene sequences. The TCRdist pipeline was used in a later analysis to assign CDR3 sequences and most-parsimonious VDJ recombination scenarios. In a later analysis, every TCR beta chain was defined by the combination of its CDR3 amino acid sequence and its V-gene family, and reads without a unique V-gene family were dropped. A later analysis removed 550 to 700 highly shared, low-generation-probability nucleotide sequences to deal with suspected cross-contamination and a sequencing artifact. A later analysis calculated a clonal expansion index for each public chain from normalized within-repertoire ranks of inferred template counts. In a later analysis, generation probabilities were computed using a VDJ recombination model fitted to out-of-frame rearrangements, and the results were checked against IGoR. A later analysis scored TCR-TCR, TCR-HLA and TCR-CMV co-occurrence with hypergeometric tests, applying a repertoire-size bias correction to TCR pairs. A later analysis estimated false discovery rates by permuting HLA or CMV assignments 20 times. A later analysis grouped co-occurring TCRs with DBSCAN, adding TCRdist sequence similarity when clustering within HLA-allele-positive subsets. Repertoires with fewer than 30,000 or more than 120,000 public chains, plus five repertoires with anomalous nucleotide sharing, were excluded from co-occurrence clustering. TCRdb holds this immuneACCESS table with in-frame rearrangements only. Some clones are missing; in checked studies, unresolved V genes explain under half, and the rest has no known cause. D and trimming were read from the DNA, whereas the V and J calls and clone size are those reported in that table. The sample table holds about 170,000 clones, of which around four fifths were seen once. The top ten hold roughly 1.9% of the sample.

For this clone: Its antigen is not yet known. No clone much larger than this one lies a single base away; base qualities are absent.

The TCR sequence derives from a female donor in good health and CMV-seronegative. The sample comprised PBMCs.

The DNA sequence reads TGTGCCAGCAGCTGGACTAGCGGATTCACAGATACGCAGTATTTT. It codes for CASSWTSGFTDTQYF. The chain joins TRBV7-8 to TRBJ2-3, and 10 junction bases match TRBD2. Inclusive of the bounding cysteine and phenylalanine, the CDR3 is 15 residues long. Kept here is only the CDR3 DNA, which spans 45 bases and is read in frame from base 1. V and J are trimmed by 4 bases and 2 bases, and the gene matches miss 3 bases of the junction. Reading the germline V gene gives CDR1 SGHVS and CDR2 FQNEAQ. The CDR3, completed at both ends by the reference TRBV7-8 and TRBJ2-3 genes, gives the full variable domain GAGVSQSPRYKVAKRGQDVALRCDPISGHVSLFWYQQALGQGPEFLTYFQNEAQLDKSGLPSDRFFAERPEGSVSTLKIQRTQQEDSAVYLCASSWTSGFTDTQYFGPGTRLTVL.